Given below is one T cell receptor (beta chain) in context. This CDR3 has 20 amino acids. With 1 base clipped from V and 0 bases from J, the junction kept 12 bases outside the gene matches. The germline gives CDR1 MGHRA, CDR2 YSYEKL. The sample is drawn from a study of blood T cell repertoires in COVID-19. Study information: The United States, Italy and Spain were the sources of the acute and convalescent COVID-19 samples. In each case, the material was cDNA or gDNA derived from T cells, B-cell-depleted T cells, or PBMCs.

All enrollees were roughly 18 to 90 years old and from 20 to 30 US areas. The study assigned cohorts using participant-reported clinical history. TCRdb keeps only in-frame clones here, not all; method: immunoSEQ multiplex PCR. Of a few hundred thousand clones listed, 85% were seen once; the top ten hold roughly 2.6%. The sequenced material came from PBMCs or T cells enriched from blood (not recorded which). The sequence derives from a woman aged 45-59 years who had recovered from COVID-19. The chain is built from TRBV4-1 and TRBJ1-2, with TRBD1 matching 12 bases. The CDR3: CASSQGPGTGGEIANYGYTF. In DNA form, the CDR3 reads TGCGCCAGCAGCCAAGGGCCCGGGACAGGGGGCGAAATAGCTAACTATGGCTACACCTTC.